These T cell receptor beta chains were read from a single sample in a study of early T cells in non-severe SARS-CoV-2 infection. TCRdb called the 5' RACE reads again in MiXCR, with one record for every CDR3 protein. The sample includes about 30,000 distinct CDR3 sequences, less than 7.5% of them seen just once. Sample: whole blood. The receptors were gathered from an adult who was a healthcare worker with PCR-confirmed SARS-CoV-2 infection or an uninfected control (not recorded which). Both conserved end residues are part of each CDR3. A D gene is named only where the DNA matches it firmly. Not every row has a clone size; where given, it reads once, few, many or a size class.

TRBJ2-1,NA,few,TRBV7-3,TGTGCCAGCAGCTTAAGGGACCCCAATGAGCAGTTCTTC,CASSLRDPNEQFF
TRBJ2-5,NA,many,TRBV5-6,TGTGCCAGCAGCGTGTTCCGGGACACCCCTTTTGTAGAGACCCAGTACTTC,CASSVFRDTPFVETQYF
TRBJ1-2,TRBD1,medium-sized,TRBV4-3,TGCGCCAGCAGCCAACTAGGGACAGAGGCTTACTATGGCTACACCTTC,CASSQLGTEAYYGYTF
TRBJ2-2,NA,many,TRBV7-6,TGTGCCAGCAGCTTAGGCACCGGGGAGCTGTTTTTT,CASSLGTGELFF
TRBJ1-3,TRBD1,NA,TRBV6-6,TGTGCCAGCAGTTGGGACAGGGCGGTCACCATATATTTT,CASSWDRAVTIYF
TRBJ1-6,NA,many,TRBV12-3/TRBV12-4,TGTGCCAGCAGCCACGATGAGAGTAATTCACCCCTCCACTTT,CASSHDESNSPLHF
TRBJ2-6,NA,many,TRBV7-2,TGTGCCAGCAGCTTAATGGCAGCTATCTCTGGGGCCAACGTCCTGACTTTC,CASSLMAAISGANVLTF
TRBJ2-7,NA,NA,TRBV6-2/TRBV6-3,TGTGCCAGCAGTGAACTAGGCCCCTACGAGCAGTACTTC,CASSELGPYEQYF
TRBJ2-5,NA,many,TRBV7-2,TGTGCCAGCAGCTTAACGGTGTCAGAGACCCAGTACTTC,CASSLTVSETQYF
TRBJ1-2,NA,NA,TRBV29-1,TGCAGCGTTGGTGGGTCCTCCTATGGCTACACCTTC,CSVGGSSYGYTF
TRBJ1-5,NA,many,TRBV6-1,TGTGCCAGCAGGCCGCAGAGGGATCAGCCCCAGCATTTT,CASRPQRDQPQHF
TRBJ2-3,NA,many,TRBV7-8,TGTGCCAGCAGCTTGATCCAAATGGGGGAGAAGACAGATACGCAGTATTTT,CASSLIQMGEKTDTQYF
TRBJ1-1,TRBD1,medium-sized,TRBV5-4,TGTGCCAGCAGCTCGGGACAGGGTGACACTGAAGCTTTCTTT,CASSSGQGDTEAFF
TRBJ1-4,NA,few,TRBV20-1,TGCAGTGCTAGAGTGGCGGCAACTAATGAAAAACTGTTTTTT,CSARVAATNEKLFF
TRBJ1-2,NA,many,TRBV29-1,TGCAGCGGACAGGCGCCTAACTATGGCTACACCTTC,CSGQAPNYGYTF
TRBJ1-3,NA,many,TRBV18,TGTGCCAGCTCACCGCGAGGACCTGGAAACACCATATATTTT,CASSPRGPGNTIYF